The clone carrying this T cell receptor (beta chain) turned up a few times. Antigen unknown. After removal of 1 base from V and 4 bases from J, the junction contained 6 bases not matched to a gene. Germline values: CDR1 SGHNT, CDR2 YYREEE (reference sequence). The CDR3 length is 15 residues. The donors, all healthy, were Caucasians living in Russia, aged about 6 to 90. PCR was performed a second time for roughly 7 to 12 cycles using a sample-barcoded 5' primer and a J-beta primer mix. One entry per CDR3 protein, called by TCRdb with MiXCR from the 5' RACE reads. Seen here are about 570,000 distinct CDR3 sequences, 27% observed once, and the top ten hold 18%. This sample is part of a study of blood T cells in healthy people across ages. Overall study results and limits: Roughly linearly, TCR beta diversity per million T cells fell as age increased. Estimates of total diversity, which came from one million sequenced T cells, were considered to be underestimates.

The sample taken for sequencing was blood. The source of this sequence is a woman aged 70-85 years in good health. This chain uses TRBV5-4 with TRBJ2-3; TRBD2 agrees at 7 bases. CDR3 sequence reads: CASSLQRGRADTQYF. CDR3 in DNA: TGTGCCAGCAGCTTGCAGCGGGGTAGGGCAGATACGCAGTATTTT.